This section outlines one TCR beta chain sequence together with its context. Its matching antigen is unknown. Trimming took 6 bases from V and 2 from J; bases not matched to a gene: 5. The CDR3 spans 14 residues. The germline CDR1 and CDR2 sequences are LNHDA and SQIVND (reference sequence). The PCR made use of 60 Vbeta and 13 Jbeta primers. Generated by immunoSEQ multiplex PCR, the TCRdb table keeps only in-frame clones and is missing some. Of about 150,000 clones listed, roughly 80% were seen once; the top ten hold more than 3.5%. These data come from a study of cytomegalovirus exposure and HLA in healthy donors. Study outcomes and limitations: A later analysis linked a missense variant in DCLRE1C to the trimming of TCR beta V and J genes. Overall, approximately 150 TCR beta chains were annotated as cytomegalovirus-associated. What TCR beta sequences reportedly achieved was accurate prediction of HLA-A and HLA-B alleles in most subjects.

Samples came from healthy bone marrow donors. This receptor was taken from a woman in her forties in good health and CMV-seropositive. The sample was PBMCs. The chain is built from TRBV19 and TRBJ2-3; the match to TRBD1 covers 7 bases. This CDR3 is CASSPGQYTDTQYF. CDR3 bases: TGTGCCAGTAGCCCGGGACAGTACACAGATACGCAGTATTTT.